Below, one TCR beta chain is given with its context. As originally analysed: Scientists estimated how many nucleated cells there were by amplifying reference gene primers. Sequencing was performed with immunoSEQ multiplex PCR; in TCRdb, only in-frame clones are kept and a portion is missing. V and J calls and clone size are copied from that table; D and trimming were computed from the DNA. The sample has 300,000 to 400,000 clones; around nine tenths are singletons. These data belong to a study of blood T cell repertoires in COVID-19. About the study: From the United States, Italy and Spain came samples of acute and convalescent COVID-19. T cells, B-cell-depleted T cells, or PBMCs provided the cDNA or gDNA that served as material.

This CDR3 has 13 residues. The germline V and J ends were trimmed by 8 bases and 5 bases, with 13 bases remaining between them. The germline CDR1 and CDR2 sequences are LNHDA and SQIVND (reference sequence). Specimen: peripheral blood. This chain connects TRBV19 to TRBJ2-1; D remains ambiguous. This sequence originates from a human donor in a cohort sampled during active COVID-19. CDR3 coding DNA: TGTGCCAGTGAAAACGCCCAGGACAATGAGCAGTTCTTC. Translated, it gives CASENAQDNEQFF.